The clone carrying this T cell receptor (beta chain) appeared a few times. Using RNA transcripts as the source, TCR beta CDR3 regions were amplified. HTBI primers were the set used in a first-round RT-PCR of the TCR CDR3. From the multiplex PCR reads, TCRdb called clonotypes with MiXCR, one entry per CDR3 protein. The data hold fewer than 900,000 distinct CDR3 sequences, with around 17% observed a single time. The data were obtained in a study of T cells in Graves' hyperthyroidism and ophthalmopathy. V was cut by 7 bases and J by 2 bases, with 12 bases left in between. CDR3 length: 13 amino acids. The germline gives CDR1 DFQATT, CDR2 SNEGSKA (reference sequence). These patients, aged 18 to 65, had recently diagnosed hyperthyroidism lasting under 2 months. Uncontrolled infection, other autoimmune disease, pregnancy or lactation disqualified patients from enrolment.

The source material was blood. This clonotype was obtained from a man aged 18-30 years with Graves' hyperthyroidism. This chain connects TRBV20-1 to TRBJ2-1; the D gene could be TRBD1 or TRBD2 (5 bases each). The DNA for the CDR3 is TGCAGTGAAGGGACGTATCCCTACAATGAGCAGTTCTTC. Translating gives CSEGTYPYNEQFF.